This T cell receptor (beta chain) emerged from a study of blood T cell repertoires in COVID-19. On the study more broadly: Donors in the United States, Italy and Spain gave samples during acute or convalescent COVID-19. Sources were T cells, B-cell-depleted T cells, or PBMCs; the material itself was cDNA or gDNA.

The CDR3 runs to 15 residues. V shed 4 bases, J shed 3 bases, and the junction held 4 bases outside the gene matches. CDR1 SNHLY and CDR2 FYNNEI come from the germline V gene. In the original processing: Reference gene primer amplification yielded estimated nucleated cell counts. Profiled with immunoSEQ multiplex PCR; TCRdb holds only in-frame clones, not every one. V, J and clone size derive from that table, while D and trimming were established from the DNA sequence. This table holds 130,000 or so clones, about 85% found once. The chain employs TRBV2 and TRBJ2-2; the match to TRBD1 covers 8 bases. Sequencing input: peripheral blood. This clonotype was sampled from a human donor in a cohort sampled during active COVID-19. CDR3 nucleotides: TGTGCCAGCAGTGTCCAGGACAGGGACACCGGGGAGCTGTTTTTT. Encoded protein: CASSVQDRDTGELFF.